This note documents a single T cell receptor (beta chain) sequence. This specimen belongs to a study of T cells after somatic rescue of genetic block. Sequencing used immunoSEQ multiplex PCR; TCRdb keeps in-frame clones, though not all of them. The sample includes 70,000 to 95,000 clones, over 80% seen only once; the top ten take 1.5% to 2%. The V and J ends lost 0 bases and 8 bases respectively, with 20 bases between them. This CDR3 has 17 residues. Germline values: CDR1 SGHNT, CDR2 YENEEA. The sequencing sample was made of peripheral blood mononuclear cells (PBMCs). The chain couples TRBV11-3 to TRBJ2-1; no reliable D call. The TCR was taken from a woman between 18 and 29 years old. CDR3 amino acids: CASSLDISLLGDDEQFF. Written as DNA, the CDR3 is TGTGCCAGCAGCTTAGATATTTCACTTTTGGGTGATGATGAGCAGTTCTTC.